This T cell receptor beta chain was profiled in a study of blood T cell repertoires in COVID-19. Study details: The origin of the acute and convalescent COVID-19 samples was the United States, Italy and Spain. Sources were T cells, B-cell-depleted T cells, or PBMCs; the material itself was cDNA or gDNA.

Authors' data handling: Reference gene primer amplification yielded estimated nucleated cell counts. The assay was immunoSEQ multiplex PCR, and TCRdb's table has in-frame clones only and misses some. D and trimming come from the DNA, and the V and J calls and clone size come from that table. This table has approximately 210,000 clones, 92% appearing once. This CDR3 is 15 amino acids long. From germline, CDR1 is SGHNT and CDR2 YYREEE (reference sequence). Trimming at V came to 4 bases and at J to 3 bases, leaving 7 bases not matched to a gene. The TCR sequence derives from a man in his thirties or forties with acute or convalescent COVID-19. Sequenced sample: peripheral blood. The chain carries TRBV5-4 and TRBJ2-3; TRBD2 aligns across 8 bases. DNA of the CDR3: TGTGCCAGCAGCCGCGGGGGGCGGGAGACAGATACGCAGTATTTT. As protein: CASSRGGRETDTQYF.